These T cell receptor beta chains were read from a single sample in a study of T cell therapy after organ transplantation. Here immunoSEQ multiplex PCR was the method, and the copy in TCRdb shows in-frame clones only, minus some. The sample yields some 17,000 clones, 85% seen once. No antigen has been identified for these receptors. The sequencing used CD8+ T cells from blood, collected after autologous CMV-specific T cell therapy. The receptor set was obtained from a human patient who had received a solid organ transplant and had CMV disease. T cells may partly derive from the graft donor. Each CDR3 is given with its conserved first and last residue. Each record gives: J gene, V gene, D gene, CDR3 protein. The D gene is left open where the match is weak.

>TRBJ1-1|TRBV29-1|-
CSVQSMGGLEAFF
>TRBJ1-1|TRBV19|TRBD1
CASSQTGGRTEAFF
>TRBJ1-2|TRBV27|-
CASSFNGVYGYTF
>TRBJ2-2|TRBV4-3|TRBD2
CASSQQGLAGGTGELFF
>TRBJ2-3|TRBV25-1|TRBD2
CASSAAGGRTDTQYF
>TRBJ1-2|TRBV2|-
CASSENPNYGYTF
>TRBJ2-6|TRBV6-1|-
CASESGDSGANVLTF
>TRBJ2-2|TRBV15|-
CATSSTWDLNTGELFF
>TRBJ2-3|TRBV6-4|-
CASSETGVVGTDTQYF
>TRBJ2-5|TRBV7-9|TRBD2
CASSLGLAKETQYF